This T cell receptor (beta chain) was recorded in a study of blood T cell repertoires in COVID-19. As for the study in general: The United States, Italy and Spain were the sources of the acute and convalescent COVID-19 samples. T cells, B-cell-depleted T cells, or PBMCs supplied cDNA or gDNA.

Per germline, CDR1 MGHRA and CDR2 YSYEKL. This CDR3 region has 17 residues. J gave up 5 bases and V 4 bases, and 5 bases lay outside the gene matches. Original processing notes: Reference gene primer amplification gave estimated nucleated cell counts. The repertoire was sequenced with immunoSEQ multiplex PCR; TCRdb's copy has only in-frame clones and lacks some. For V, J and clone size, that table is used; D and trimming come from the DNA. The sample lists fewer than 250,000 clones, around 89% occurring once. This sequence was found in a man between 65 and 80 years old with acute or convalescent COVID-19. Sequences were obtained from peripheral blood. The rearrangement joins TRBV4-1 to TRBJ2-1, with 16 bases that match TRBD2. CDR3 DNA: TGCGCCAGCAGCCCAGGGACTAGCGGGAGGGGTAACAATGAGCAGTTCTTC. This sequence encodes CASSPGTSGRGNNEQFF.